Below are 29 T cell receptor beta chains sequenced from a single sample in a study of a mutant IDH1 vaccine in newly diagnosed glioma. As to time point: baseline, week 1 (first vaccination visit). Treatment denoted: pre-vaccination baseline after standard-of-care therapy. Generated by immunoSEQ multiplex PCR, the TCRdb table keeps only in-frame clones and is missing some. The sample includes over 55,000 clones, more than 70% of them seen just once. The sample here was peripheral blood mononuclear cells (PBMCs), taken from a glioma patient treated with radiotherapy, temozolomide or both. The receptors were sampled from a woman aged 18-29 years with glioma. Some clones in this sample may be carry-over from other donors' samples.

This chain uses TRBV18 with TRBJ2-7, with 8 bases identical to TRBD1. Trimming at V came to 2 bases and at J to 4 bases, leaving 13 bases not matched to a gene. Germline V gives CDR1 KGHSH, CDR2 LQKENI. This CDR3 comprises 17 residues. CDR3 DNA: TGTGCCAGCTCACCATATATTGTAGGACAGGGCGGGTACGAGCAGTACTTC. Protein product: CASSPYIVGQGGYEQYF.

The CDR3 loop reads CASSQGERGEEEDQPQHF. DNA of the CDR3: TGCGCCAGCAGTCAAGGGGAAAGGGGGGAGGAGGAAGATCAGCCCCAGCATTTT. V and J are TRBV23-1 and TRBJ1-5; D possibly corresponds to TRBD1 (6 bases). TRBV23-1 is an open reading frame, and its role is uncertain. Trimming shortened V by 2 bases and J by 5 bases, and 22 bases separated the two germline ends. The CDR3 runs to 18 residues.

This sequence joins TRBV7-2 and TRBJ1-5; D is unclear. The germline CDR1 and CDR2 sequences are SGHTA and FQGNSA. The CDR3 totals 17 residues. Trimming stripped 4 bases from V and 0 bases from J, with 16 bases between. Here the CDR3 DNA reads TGTGCCAGCAGCTGGAGAATCGGACGGTATAGCAATCAGCCCCAGCATTTT. The encoded protein is CASSWRIGRYSNQPQHF.

The V and J genes are TRBV27 and TRBJ1-3; weak D call: TRBD1 (6 bases). The CDR3 has 16 residues. Germline lookup yields CDR1 MNHEY and CDR2 SMNVEV (reference sequence). Trimming took 4 bases from V and 5 from J, leaving 18 bases between them. CDR3 amino acids: CASSSILGQLRNTIYF. CDR3 in DNA: TGTGCCAGCAGTTCCATACTAGGACAGTTGAGAAACACCATATATTTT.

This clone is a singleton in its sample. V and J are TRBV4-1 and TRBJ2-1, with 10 bases aligning to TRBD2. CDR1 MGHRA and CDR2 YSYEKL come from the germline V gene. This CDR3 comprises 16 residues. V dropped 2 bases and J dropped 3; count of bases not matched to a gene: 4. The DNA for the CDR3 is TGCGCCAGCAGCCAACTGAGCGGGGGGGGCTACAATGAGCAGTTCTTC. Amino acid sequence: CASSQLSGGGYNEQFF.

The rearrangement joins TRBV10-3 to TRBJ2-6; maybe TRBD2 (6 bases). The CDR3 loop spans 17 amino acids. In germline, CDR1 is ENHRY, CDR2 SYGVKD. V lost 8 bases and J 0 bases, leaving 17 bases between the germline ends. The CDR3 sequence: CAIGPPRRGSGANVLTF. The DNA of the CDR3 is TGTGCCATCGGGCCACCAAGGAGGGGCTCTGGGGCCAACGTCCTGACTTTC.

CDR3 amino acids: CSVVPPTVQETQYF. The CDR3 coding sequence is TGCAGCGTTGTCCCCCCCACAGTACAAGAGACCCAGTACTTC. V is TRBV29-1 and J is TRBJ2-5; D call uncertain. The germline V gene has CDR1 SQVTM and CDR2 ANQGSEA. V lost 4 bases and J lost 2, with 14 bases in between. The CDR3 is made up of 14 amino acids.

In this sample, this clone turned up a few times. CDR3 protein: CASSLGQGGNSPLHF. Here the CDR3 DNA reads TGTGCCAGCAGCTTAGGACAGGGAGGTAATTCACCCCTCCACTTT. The V and J genes are TRBV5-6 and TRBJ1-6; 8 bases align to TRBD1. J lost 6 bases, V lost 2 bases, and 4 bases had no gene match. The CDR3 runs 15 residues. Germline V lookup: CDR1 SGHDT, CDR2 YYEEEE.

The V call is TRBV4-2, the J call TRBJ1-2; D is perhaps TRBD1 (6 bases). Deletions cut 0 bases from V and 8 bases from J, with 19 bases between. Germline V gives CDR1 LGHNA, CDR2 YNFKEQ. This CDR3 has 16 amino acids. CDR3 nucleotides: TGTGCCAGCAGCCAAGAGGGGGGGGGCTCGGAGAGGGGCTACACCTTC. Translating it yields CASSQEGGGSERGYTF.

This clone was picked up one time. The chain combines TRBV27 with TRBJ2-6, with unresolved D. The CDR3 is 18 amino acids. Trimming pared 4 bases from V and 1 base from J, leaving 17 bases between. CDR1 and CDR2 (germline): MNHEY, SMNVEV (reference sequence). The CDR3 protein is CASSSRTATLSGANVLTF. In DNA form, the CDR3 reads TGTGCCAGCAGTTCCCGGACCGCCACTCTTTCTGGGGCCAACGTCCTGACTTTC.

This clone was counted a single time. V gene TRBV19 combines with J gene TRBJ1-4; TRBD1 might be the D (5 bases). The germline gives CDR1 LNHDA, CDR2 SQIVND (reference sequence). The CDR3 has 14 amino acids. Trimming left V 3 bases short and J 8 bases short, with 13 bases between. In nucleotides, the CDR3 is TGTGCCAGTAGTATTAATCAGGGTGGAGAAAAACTGTTTTTT. As protein: CASSINQGGEKLFF.

This chain links TRBV11-1 with TRBJ1-1, with a weak D call TRBD1 (6 bases). The CDR3 consists of 16 residues. With 1 base removed from V and 0 bases from J, the gap between germline ends came to 12 bases. Germline assignment: CDR1 SGHAT and CDR2 FQDESV (reference sequence). The CDR3 sequence is CASSLDVRGVNTEAFF. The CDR3 DNA is TGTGCCAGCAGCTTAGACGTCAGGGGAGTGAACACTGAAGCTTTCTTT.

The rearrangement links TRBV5-6 to TRBJ1-5, with a weak D call TRBD1 (5 bases). Germline loops: CDR1 SGHDT, CDR2 YYEEEE. This CDR3 comprises 15 residues. V lost 2 bases and J lost 4, with 13 bases in between. CDR3 sequence: CASSFEGKGNQPQHF. The CDR3 nucleotides read TGTGCCAGCAGCTTTGAGGGGAAGGGGAATCAGCCCCAGCATTTT. Together with reference TRBV5-6 and TRBJ1-5, the CDR3 gives the full variable domain: DAGVTQSPTHLIKTRGQQVTLRCSPKSGHDTVSWYQQALGQGPQFIFQYYEEEERQRGNFPDRFSGHQFPNYSSELNVNALLLGDSALYLCASSFEGKGNQPQHFGDGTRLSIL.

This chain uses TRBV4-3 with TRBJ1-1; 10 nucleotides agree with TRBD1. The CDR3 is 15 residues long. The germline V gene encodes CDR1 LGHNA and CDR2 YSLEER. J was trimmed by 2 bases and V by 6 bases; bases with no gene match: 6. This chain's CDR3 is CASSLRQGANTEAFF. Written as DNA, the CDR3 is TGCGCCAGCAGTTTACGACAGGGGGCCAACACTGAAGCTTTCTTT.

The chain couples TRBV5-4 to TRBJ2-5; D call uncertain. CDR1 and CDR2 (germline): SGHNT, YYREEE (reference sequence). The CDR3 totals 15 residues. V lost 0 bases to trimming and J lost 5 bases, with 14 bases between them. DNA for the CDR3: TGTGCCAGCAGCTTGGGGTTCAGGCCCGGGGAGACCCAGTACTTC. This gives the protein CASSLGFRPGETQYF.

CDR3 DNA sequence: TGCGCCAGCAGCCCCAGGCTTGGACTAGCGGGAGGGGATCCCAAAAACATTCAGTACTTC. Translating it yields CASSPRLGLAGGDPKNIQYF. The chain uses TRBV4-1 and TRBJ2-4; 15 bases line up with TRBD2. Germline loops: CDR1 MGHRA, CDR2 YSYEKL. V lost 4 bases and J lost 2; bases outside the gene matches: 12. The CDR3 consists of 20 residues.

The chain joins TRBV5-4 to TRBJ1-1; 8 nucleotides align to TRBD1. CDR1 is SGHNT and CDR2 is YYREEE in the germline V gene (reference sequence). The CDR3 loop spans 16 amino acids. The ends lost 4 bases at V and 4 bases at J; junction bases unmatched: 12. DNA of the CDR3: TGTGCCAGCAGCCCCCCTCCAGGGGGCGGGGGCACTGAAGCTTTCTTT. Translating it yields CASSPPPGGGGTEAFF.

The rearrangement uses TRBV19 and TRBJ1-5, with D unresolved. Germline CDR1 LNHDA, CDR2 SQIVND (reference sequence). The V gene lost 4 bases and the J gene lost 5 bases, with 15 bases spanning the gap. This CDR3 spans 15 amino acids. The CDR3 loop is CASSKEGSLYQPQHF. CDR3 bases: TGTGCCAGTAGTAAGGAGGGCAGCTTATATCAGCCCCAGCATTTT.

This chain connects TRBV5-1 to TRBJ2-7; D may correspond to TRBD1 or TRBD2 (5 bases each). Trimming removed 4 bases at V and 1 base at J, with 15 bases between. The CDR3 sequence is 15 residues long. CDR1 and CDR2 (germline): SGHRS, YFSETQ. CDR3 bases: TGCGCCAGCAGCCGTACCGGGACGGGTTCCTACGAGCAGTACTTC. This encodes CASSRTGTGSYEQYF.

The rearrangement joins TRBV2 to TRBJ2-1; D may be TRBD2 (5 bases). The CDR3 covers 13 residues. V dropped 6 bases and J dropped 0 bases, with 6 bases sitting between them. Germline loops: CDR1 SNHLY, CDR2 FYNNEI. This CDR3 reads CASSRDSYNEQFF. The CDR3 nucleotides read TGTGCCAGCAGCCGGGACTCCTACAATGAGCAGTTCTTC.

The chain joins TRBV7-6 to TRBJ2-7, with 9 bases fitting TRBD1. V was clipped by 1 base and J by 5 bases; unmatched bases: 6. The V gene's germline CDR1 is SGHVS and CDR2 FNYEAQ. There are 15 residues in the CDR3. DNA for the CDR3: TGTGCCAGCAGCTTAGAGACAGGGGGGAAGGACGAGCAGTACTTC. Protein product: CASSLETGGKDEQYF.

The V and J genes are TRBV7-6 and TRBJ2-7, with no clear D. Trimming left V 1 base short and J 2 bases short, with 9 bases between. This CDR3 region has 14 residues. Per germline, CDR1 SGHVS and CDR2 FNYEAQ. In nucleotides, the CDR3 is TGTGCCAGCAGCTTAGAGGGAAGTGCCTACGAGCAGTACTTC. Amino acid sequence: CASSLEGSAYEQYF.

The rearrangement links TRBV5-5 to TRBJ2-3, with 10 bases identical to TRBD2. J was trimmed by 4 bases and V by 3 bases; bases with no gene match: 5. Germline assignment: CDR1 SGHKS and CDR2 YYEKEE (reference sequence). This CDR3 is 15 amino acids long. The CDR3 bases are TGTGCCAGCAGCTCCCCAGCGGGGGGGCCAGATACGCAGTATTTT. It yields the protein CASSSPAGGPDTQYF.

V and J are TRBV6-4 and TRBJ2-7; TRBD2 matches at 8 bases. Germline loops: CDR1 MRHNA, CDR2 SNTAGT. Germline trimming cut 4 bases from V and 9 bases from J; bases unmatched to any gene: 8. This CDR3 is built from 13 residues. In nucleotides, the CDR3 is TGTGCCAGCAGTGTAACTAGCGGCCTGCTGCAGTACTTC. The encoded protein is CASSVTSGLLQYF.

The sample holds one count of this clone. The chain has TRBV5-6 and TRBJ1-1; maybe TRBD1 (5 bases). The V and J ends lost 7 bases and 0 bases respectively, with 13 bases between them. This CDR3 is 14 amino acids long. CDR1 is SGHDT, CDR2 YYEEEE, per germline. The CDR3 nucleotides are TGTGCCAGCGGGACGGGGGATCTGAACACTGAAGCTTTCTTT. Translation: CASGTGDLNTEAFF.

This chain connects TRBV2 to TRBJ2-2; possibly TRBD1 for D (6 bases). Trimming pared 8 bases from V and 3 bases from J, leaving 16 bases between. CDR3 length: 15 residues. The germline gives CDR1 SNHLY, CDR2 FYNNEI. CDR3 sequence: CASGRTVVDTGELFF. The CDR3 DNA reads TGTGCCAGCGGCAGGACAGTGGTCGACACCGGGGAGCTGTTTTTT. The full variable domain, its missing parts supplied by reference TRBV2 and TRBJ2-2, is EPEVTQTPSHQVTQMGQEVILRCVPISNHLYFYWYRQILGQKVEFLVSFYNNEISEKSEIFDDQFSVERPDGSNFTLKIRSTKLEDSAMYFCASGRTVVDTGELFFGEGSRLTVL.

V gene TRBV25-1 combines with J gene TRBJ1-1; 7 bases fit TRBD1. This CDR3 has 14 amino acids. The germline gives CDR1 MGHDK, CDR2 SYGVNS. Trimming removed 7 bases from V and 0 bases from J; junction bases left unmatched: 5. The CDR3 bases are TGTGCCAGCATGCAGGGGGTCATGAACACTGAAGCTTTCTTT. Translated, it gives CASMQGVMNTEAFF.

J is TRBJ1-4 and V is TRBV4-3; D gene unclear. Germline loops: CDR1 LGHNA, CDR2 YSLEER. This CDR3 has 16 amino acids. The ends were cut back, 0 bases at V and 4 bases at J, with 12 bases in the middle. CDR3 loop: CASSQEGREYNEKLFF. CDR3 bases: TGCGCCAGCAGCCAAGAAGGAAGGGAGTATAATGAAAAACTGTTTTTT.

V is TRBV10-1 and J is TRBJ1-1; possible D gene TRBD1, 5 bases. The length of the CDR3 is 14 residues. Germline CDR1 is WNHNN and CDR2 is SYGVQD (reference sequence). V gave up 8 bases and J gave up 0 bases, with 13 bases separating them. Here the CDR3 DNA reads TGCGCCAGCCTGCGGGGGACGGTGAACACTGAAGCTTTCTTT. Translating it yields CASLRGTVNTEAFF.